These 20 T cell receptor beta chains share one sample of origin, sequenced in a study of monozygotic twins with inflammatory bowel disease. TCRdb processed the 5' RACE reads again and assigns one entry to each CDR3 protein, with no DNA. The ten most abundant clones cover approximately 1.8% of a sample with approximately 100,000 distinct CDR3 sequences. Input material: blood. These receptor sequences come from a human donor with ulcerative colitis or Crohn's disease, or a healthy co-twin of an affected twin (not recorded which).

The chain couples TRBV7-2 to TRBJ2-4; TCRdb's D call, TRBD2, is unchecked because there is no DNA. From germline, CDR1 is SGHTA and CDR2 FQGNSA. The CDR3 runs to 18 residues. Here the CDR3 reads CASSFGLAGGGAKNIQYF.

The V gene is TRBV10-3, the J gene TRBJ2-7; TCRdb proposes TRBD1, but this gene call is untestable without DNA. CDR3 size: 15 residues. The germline CDR1 and CDR2 sequences are ENHRY and SYGVKD. CDR3 sequence reads: CAISESGTLGYEQYF.

The V call is TRBV9, the J call TRBJ2-1; the D call from TCRdb, TRBD1, cannot be confirmed without DNA. From germline, CDR1 is SGDLS and CDR2 YYNGEE. The CDR3 spans 15 residues. CDR3 loop: CASTQTGGDYNEQFF. Full variable domain (outside the CDR3, taken from reference TRBV9 and TRBJ2-1): DSGVTQTPKHLITATGQRVTLRCSPRSGDLSVYWYQQSLDQGLQFLIQYYNGEERAKGNILERFSAQQFPDLHSELNLSSLELGDSALYFCASTQTGGDYNEQFFGPGTRLTVL.

The J gene is TRBJ2-7, the V gene TRBV12-3 or TRBV12-4. The CDR3 spans 11 residues. This CDR3 reads CASRGFYEQYF.

This chain joins TRBV20-1 and TRBJ1-5; TCRdb reports TRBD1, a call that lacks DNA to check it against. The germline CDR1 and CDR2 sequences are DFQATT and SNEGSKA (reference sequence). The length of the CDR3 is 15 residues. CDR3 region: CSAKRGRYSNQPQHF.

The chain joins TRBV7-9 to TRBJ1-6; TCRdb gives TRBD1 as the D gene, but with no DNA this cannot be confirmed. This CDR3 is 12 amino acids long. Germline lookup yields CDR1 SEHNR and CDR2 FQNEAQ (reference sequence). The CDR3 loop reads CASSLRGSPLHF.

The rearrangement links TRBV19 to TRBJ2-6. The CDR3 length is 15 residues. Germline CDR1 LNHDA, CDR2 SQIVND (reference sequence). CDR3: CASSIGVSGANVLTF.

The CDR3 here is CASSGQGAIQPQHF. The chain links TRBV7-9 to TRBJ1-5; TCRdb names TRBD1, which stays unverified in the absence of DNA. This CDR3 has 14 residues. Germline loops: CDR1 SEHNR, CDR2 FQNEAQ (reference sequence).

The V gene is TRBV29-1, the J gene TRBJ2-1; there is no DNA to check the TCRdb D call of TRBD2. The CDR3 is made up of 12 amino acids. Looked up from germline, CDR1 is SQVTM and CDR2 is ANQGSEA. The CDR3 is CSVQGAGNEQFF.

The rearrangement uses TRBV20-1 and TRBJ1-1. The CDR3 has 12 amino acids. The germline V gene has CDR1 DFQATT and CDR2 SNEGSKA (reference sequence). This chain's CDR3 is CSALAGYTEAFF.

This chain links TRBV4-3 with TRBJ2-2. CDR1 is LGHNA and CDR2 is YSLEER in the germline V gene. The length of the CDR3 is 12 residues. CDR3 amino acids: CASSQEVGELFF.

The chain recombines TRBV18 with TRBJ1-1. The CDR3 sequence is 17 residues long. Germline-derived CDR1 and CDR2 are KGHSH and LQKENI. CDR3 region: CASSRPGSLVVNTEAFF.

CDR3 sequence reads: CASSLGTTTGELFF. The V and J genes are TRBV12-3 or TRBV12-4 and TRBJ2-2. This CDR3 spans 14 amino acids.

V usage is TRBV5-1 and J usage is TRBJ2-7. The germline V gene encodes CDR1 SGHRS and CDR2 YFSETQ. CDR3 length: 13 amino acids. The CDR3 loop reads CASSLASTYEQYF. The full variable domain, with the rest looked up from reference TRBV5-1 and TRBJ2-7, is KAGVTQTPRYLIKTRGQQVTLSCSPISGHRSVSWYQQTPGQGLQFLFEYFSETQRNKGNFPGRFSGRQFSNSRSEMNVSTLELGDSALYLCASSLASTYEQYFGPGTRLTVT.

The V and J genes are TRBV7-2 and TRBJ1-6. CDR1 is SGHTA and CDR2 is FQGNSA in the germline V gene. The CDR3 loop spans 15 amino acids. This CDR3 reads CASSLEAGYNSPLHF.

The chain uses TRBV12-3 or TRBV12-4 and TRBJ2-5; TCRdb's assignment of TRBD2 cannot be checked, as there is no DNA. The CDR3 runs 14 residues. CDR3 protein: CASSSSGILETQYF.

The V gene is TRBV6-1, the J gene TRBJ1-5. The CDR3 consists of 11 residues. The germline V gene has CDR1 MNHNS and CDR2 SASEGT. CDR3 sequence reads: CASTLYGPQHF.

The chain joins TRBV5-1 to TRBJ2-7; there is no DNA to check the TCRdb D call of TRBD1. CDR3 length equals 17 residues. From germline, CDR1 is SGHRS and CDR2 YFSETQ. CDR3: CASSHPGGQATSYEQYF.

J is TRBJ1-5 and V is TRBV10-3; as DNA is missing, the TRBD1 call by TCRdb cannot be tested. Germline lookup yields CDR1 ENHRY and CDR2 SYGVKD. The CDR3 has 16 amino acids. CDR3 in amino acids: CAISRGGRDEDQPQHF.

The V gene is TRBV13, the J gene TRBJ2-7; TCRdb indicates TRBD2, and absent DNA this call remains unverified. CDR1 is PRHDT, CDR2 FYEKMQ, per germline (reference sequence). The CDR3 has 14 residues. CDR3 sequence reads: CASSPRREAYEQYF.